A single sample is the source of the 31 T cell receptor beta chains below, sequenced in a study of blood T cell repertoires in COVID-19. Generated by immunoSEQ multiplex PCR, the TCRdb table keeps only in-frame clones and is missing some. The table records approximately 110,000 clones, roughly four fifths of them present only once. What was sequenced was peripheral blood. These receptors were obtained from a man aged 65 to 79 with active or convalescent COVID-19.

This clone was counted a single time. The chain combines TRBV29-1 with TRBJ2-5; 12 bases agree with TRBD2. Germline V gene lookup returns CDR1 SQVTM and CDR2 ANQGSEA. The ends lost 7 bases at V and 4 bases at J; junction bases unmatched: 1. CDR3 length: 12 residues. This chain's CDR3 is CSASGGGETQYF. CDR3 coding DNA: TGCAGCGCTAGCGGGGGGGGAGAGACCCAGTACTTC.

The rearrangement joins TRBV6-5 to TRBJ2-1, with 11 bases aligning to TRBD2. The CDR3 consists of 14 residues. With V trimmed by 10 bases and J by 7 bases, 9 bases remained unmatched. CDR1 MNHEY and CDR2 SVGAGI come from the germline V gene. The CDR3 sequence: CAISTSGALNEQFF. For the CDR3, the DNA is TGTGCCATTTCGACTAGCGGGGCCCTGAATGAGCAGTTCTTC.

The chain links TRBV6-2 or TRBV6-3 to TRBJ1-5, with 7 bases lining up with TRBD1. The CDR3 length is 16 residues. With 2 bases clipped from V and 1 base from J, the junction kept 5 bases outside the gene matches. The germline CDR1 and CDR2 sequences are MNHEY and SVGEGT. The CDR3 DNA sequence: TGTGCCAGCAGTTACGGGCCGGGACAGAGCAATCAGCCCCAGCATTTT. Translated, it gives CASSYGPGQSNQPQHF.

This chain connects TRBV27 to TRBJ2-7, with 7 nucleotides matching TRBD1. Trimming cost V 5 bases and J 2 bases; bases outside gene matches: 6. The CDR3 length is 14 residues. CDR1 is MNHEY, CDR2 SMNVEV, per germline (reference sequence). The CDR3 sequence is CASSPRTGPYEQYF. Here the CDR3 DNA reads TGTGCCAGCAGTCCTCGGACAGGACCCTACGAGCAGTACTTC.

The gene calls are TRBV2 and TRBJ2-1, with D possibly matching TRBD2 (6 bases). Germline CDR1 and CDR2: SNHLY and FYNNEI. The V end lost 9 bases, the J end lost 4 bases, and 16 bases lay between the germline ends. This CDR3 region has 14 residues. The CDR3 DNA reads TGTGCCAGAAAGATCGGGGGAAATTACAATGAGCAGTTCTTC. The encoded protein is CARKIGGNYNEQFF.

The chain uses TRBV10-3 and TRBJ2-1, with 13 bases lining up with TRBD2. Trimming at V came to 4 bases and at J to 1 base, leaving 10 bases not matched to a gene. Germline CDR1 reads ENHRY; CDR2 reads SYGVKD. The length of the CDR3 is 19 residues. CDR3 sequence (DNA): TGTGCCATCAGTGGTAGGACTAGCGGGAGTGAGAAGTCCTACAATGAGCAGTTCTTC. Translated, it gives CAISGRTSGSEKSYNEQFF.

In regard to this clone: One end of the junction fails to match germline, which may point to a read error. The chain uses TRBV3-1 (or the pseudogene TRBV3-2) and TRBJ2-7, with a tentative D call TRBD2 (6 bases). This CDR3 region has 11 residues. Germline CDR1 and CDR2: LGHDT and YNNKEL (reference sequence). Here the CDR3 reads CASSQSTSKVF. The DNA for the CDR3 is TGTGCCAGCAGCCAGTCGACTAGTAAGGTCTTC.

This clone has a count of ten or more. V and J are TRBV19 and TRBJ1-5; maybe TRBD1 (5 bases). The germline CDR1 and CDR2 sequences are LNHDA and SQIVND (reference sequence). V was trimmed by 7 bases and J by 5 bases, leaving 9 bases between them. This CDR3 spans 12 amino acids. CDR3 bases: TGTGCCAGTACTCAAGGGGATCAGCCCCAGCATTTT. This translates into CASTQGDQPQHF.

This chain links TRBV11-2 with TRBJ1-1; D uncertain. The germline V gene has CDR1 SGHAT and CDR2 FQNNGV. There are 16 residues in the CDR3. V dropped 1 base and J dropped 4 bases, with 16 bases sitting between them. The CDR3 region has the DNA TGTGCCAGCAGCTTAGTGGCAGCGCCCCTGGGCACTGAAGCTTTCTTT. Its translation: CASSLVAAPLGTEAFF. Looking up the rest from reference TRBV11-2 and TRBJ1-1 gives the full variable domain: EAGVAQSPRYKIIEKRQSVAFWCNPISGHATLYWYQQILGQGPKLLIQFQNNGVVDDSQLPKDRFSAERLKGVDSTLKIQPAKLEDSAVYLCASSLVAAPLGTEAFFGQGTRLTVV.

This clone showed up just a few times. The chain couples TRBV4-2 to TRBJ1-6, with a tentative D call TRBD1 (6 bases). Germline V gene data show CDR1 as LGHNA and CDR2 as YNFKEQ. With 0 bases removed from V and 5 bases from J, the gap between germline ends came to 14 bases. The CDR3 has 17 residues. Here the CDR3 DNA reads TGTGCCAGCAGCCAAGATCATGAGGACAGAGATAATTCACCCCTCCACTTT. Translated: CASSQDHEDRDNSPLHF.

The chain employs TRBV5-6 and TRBJ2-6, with D perhaps TRBD2 (5 bases). CDR1 is SGHDT, CDR2 YYEEEE, per germline. The CDR3 has 16 amino acids. The ends were cut back, 2 bases at V and 0 bases at J, with 9 bases in the middle. The CDR3 region has the DNA TGTGCCAGCAGCTTTCGGGGTCGCTCTGGGGCCAACGTCCTGACTTTC. Amino acid sequence: CASSFRGRSGANVLTF.

A single count supports this clone. V usage is TRBV6-5 and J usage is TRBJ1-2; D possibly corresponds to TRBD1 (5 bases). V was shortened by 7 bases and J by 4 bases, with 16 bases between the two germline ends. This CDR3 has 14 amino acids. Per the germline V gene, CDR1 is MNHEY and CDR2 is SVGAGI. The CDR3 DNA reads as TGTGCCAGCACCGAAAAGCACGGGGGCTATGGCTACACCTTC. It is translated as CASTEKHGGYGYTF.

This clone was recorded once. The CDR3 DNA reads TGTGCCAGCAAAGAGCGGGGGACCTACGAGCAGTACTTC. It is translated as CASKERGTYEQYF. The J gene is TRBJ2-7, the V gene TRBV6-5; TRBD2 matches at 8 bases. The germline V gene has CDR1 MNHEY and CDR2 SVGAGI. The CDR3 sequence is 13 residues long. The junction had 4 bases not matched to a gene; V was cut back by 7 bases and J by 2 bases.

The rearrangement links TRBV7-2 to TRBJ2-1; 8 nucleotides agree with TRBD2. Germline CDR1 SGHTA, CDR2 FQGNSA. The CDR3 runs 15 residues. With 5 bases clipped from V and 3 bases from J, the junction kept 6 bases outside the gene matches. The CDR3 DNA reads as TGTGCCAGCAGCCATGCTAGCGGGTTCTACAATGAGCAGTTCTTC. Protein product: CASSHASGFYNEQFF.

This clone was detected once. J is TRBJ2-2 and V is TRBV28; 9 positions agree with TRBD1. Germline loops: CDR1 MDHEN, CDR2 SYDVKM. This CDR3 has 15 amino acids. The junction had 3 bases not matched to a gene; V was cut back by 6 bases and J by 1 base. The CDR3: CASSMDRGNTGELFF. CDR3 bases: TGTGCCAGCAGCATGGACAGGGGGAACACCGGGGAGCTGTTTTTT.

This clone was seen a few times. The gene calls are TRBV12-3 or TRBV12-4 and TRBJ2-2; no firm D call. V was shortened by 10 bases and J by 5 bases, with 11 bases between the two germline ends. The CDR3 has 12 residues. The CDR3 spells CATCARTGELFF. In DNA, the CDR3 is TGTGCCACCTGCGCGCGTACCGGGGAGCTGTTTTTT.

In its sample, this clone was seen a few times. The chain has TRBV5-1 and TRBJ2-5; 8 bases map to TRBD1. CDR1 is SGHRS and CDR2 is YFSETQ in the germline V gene. The CDR3 totals 15 residues. The junction had 11 bases not matched to a gene; V was cut back by 7 bases and J by 3 bases. The CDR3 coding sequence is TGCGCCAGCCGCCTTTCAGGGGGCCGCGAAGAGACCCAGTACTTC. It is translated as CASRLSGGREETQYF.

This clone appeared a single time. The chain links TRBV19 to TRBJ1-5, with D unresolved. CDR1 and CDR2 from the germline V gene are LNHDA and SQIVND (reference sequence). The CDR3 loop spans 14 amino acids. Deletions cut 1 base from V and 4 bases from J, with 8 bases between. The CDR3 DNA reads TGTGCCAGTAGTATAGTGGCCCTGAATCAGCCCCAGCATTTT. Its translation is CASSIVALNQPQHF.

This clone was detected a few times. CDR3: CSVEARAAHEQYF. The DNA for the CDR3 is TGCAGCGTTGAAGCCAGGGCCGCCCACGAGCAGTACTTC. The chain couples TRBV29-1 to TRBJ2-7; weak D call: TRBD1 (5 bases). V gave up 1 base and J gave up 5 bases, with 12 bases separating them. There are 13 residues in the CDR3. CDR1 and CDR2 (germline): SQVTM, ANQGSEA.

CDR3 in amino acids: CASSLDRTDTQYF. CDR3 nucleotide sequence: TGTGCCAGCAGCTTAGATCGTACAGATACGCAGTATTTT. V usage is TRBV11-2 and J usage is TRBJ2-3, with D uncertain. Trimming took off 0 bases at V and 3 bases at J, with 4 bases between the two ends. Germline loops: CDR1 SGHAT, CDR2 FQNNGV. CDR3 length: 13 amino acids.

This chain links TRBV11-2 with TRBJ1-1, with D possibly TRBD1 on 5 matching bases. CDR1 is SGHAT, CDR2 FQNNGV, per germline. V was clipped by 1 base and J by 0 bases, with 15 bases between them. This CDR3 is built from 17 residues. This CDR3 is CASSLGARQFMNTEAFF. CDR3 DNA: TGTGCCAGCAGCTTAGGCGCCAGACAGTTTATGAACACTGAAGCTTTCTTT.

The V call is TRBV6-1, the J call TRBJ2-5, with D unclear. Germline V lookup: CDR1 MNHNS, CDR2 SASEGT. This CDR3 has 12 residues. Trimming cost V 1 base and J 5 bases, with 5 bases left between them. The CDR3 is CASSEVSETQYF. CDR3 sequence (DNA): TGTGCCAGCAGTGAAGTCTCGGAGACCCAGTACTTC.

The table lists this clone with a count of one. This chain joins TRBV19 and TRBJ1-6; 8 bases line up with TRBD1. Germline V gene lookup returns CDR1 LNHDA and CDR2 SQIVND (reference sequence). The J segment lost 8 bases and the V segment lost 3 bases, leaving 6 bases of the junction unmatched. This CDR3 has 15 residues. This CDR3 reads CASSIIGQGYSPLHF. Here the CDR3 DNA reads TGTGCCAGTAGTATCATCGGACAGGGCTATTCACCCCTCCACTTT.

V usage is TRBV6-5 and J usage is TRBJ1-5, with D perhaps matching TRBD1 (5 bases). CDR3 size: 14 residues. CDR1 is MNHEY and CDR2 is SVGAGI in the germline V gene. The V and J ends lost 2 bases and 9 bases respectively, with 14 bases between them. CDR3 in amino acids: CASSYAEGWAPQHF. Here the CDR3 DNA reads TGTGCCAGCAGTTACGCGGAGGGGTGGGCGCCCCAGCATTTT.

This clone came up once. The rearrangement links TRBV4-2 to TRBJ2-1, with 8 bases aligning to TRBD2. Looked up from germline, CDR1 is LGHNA and CDR2 is YNFKEQ. With V trimmed by 1 base and J by 6 bases, 5 bases remained unmatched. CDR3 size: 15 residues. CDR3: CASSQGSGGLNEQFF. Written as DNA, the CDR3 is TGTGCCAGCAGCCAAGGGAGCGGGGGCCTCAATGAGCAGTTCTTC.

This clone was picked up a small number of times. This sequence joins TRBV27 and TRBJ2-3, with 14 bases aligning to TRBD2. Trimming removed 7 bases from V and 1 base from J; junction bases left unmatched: 7. The CDR3 consists of 17 residues. CDR1 and CDR2 from the germline V gene are MNHEY and SMNVEV (reference sequence). The CDR3 region has the DNA TGTGCCAGCACCCGGACTAGCGGGGGGTTTCGCACAGATACGCAGTATTTT. Protein: CASTRTSGGFRTDTQYF.

This clone appeared a few times. The chain carries TRBV9 and TRBJ1-1, with TRBD1 as a possible D gene (5 bases). The V gene lost 8 bases and the J gene lost 2 bases, with 10 bases spanning the gap. Per germline, CDR1 SGDLS and CDR2 YYNGEE. This CDR3 region has 12 residues. The CDR3 nucleotides read TGTGCCAGTTCAGGGTCTAACACTGAAGCTTTCTTT. Protein: CASSGSNTEAFF.

This clone was recorded only once. J is TRBJ2-3 and V is TRBV5-1; weak D call: TRBD1 (6 bases). V shed 0 bases and J shed 2 bases, with 10 bases lying between them. Germline lookup yields CDR1 SGHRS and CDR2 YFSETQ. CDR3 length: 15 amino acids. CDR3: CASSLGQAYTDTQYF. The DNA of the CDR3 is TGCGCCAGCAGCTTGGGACAGGCGTACACAGATACGCAGTATTTT.

The gene calls are TRBV4-1 and TRBJ2-5; D might be TRBD2 (7 bases). Germline CDR1 is MGHRA and CDR2 is YSYEKL. The CDR3 runs to 17 residues. Trimming took off 1 base at V and 1 base at J, with 16 bases between the two ends. The CDR3 DNA reads TGCGCCAGCAGCCAAGGTTTGGGCCGGGGGGCCCAAGAGACCCAGTACTTC. Encoded protein: CASSQGLGRGAQETQYF.

This chain uses TRBV5-3 with TRBJ2-7, with 7 bases aligning to TRBD1. TRBV5-3 is placed among ORFs of uncertain function. J lost 9 bases, V lost 10 bases, and 13 bases had no gene match. This CDR3 has 12 residues. For the CDR3, the DNA is TGTGCCGGGGACAGTCTATTAATGCGGCAGTACTTC. This codes for CAGDSLLMRQYF.

The chain employs TRBV4-2 and TRBJ2-7, with TRBD1 matching 8 bases. Germline CDR1 and CDR2: LGHNA and YNFKEQ. This CDR3 has 15 amino acids. The ends lost 4 bases at V and 5 bases at J; junction bases unmatched: 10. CDR3 DNA: TGTGCCAGCAGCCCTGGCGGAGACAGGGGTCACGAGCAGTACTTC. The encoded protein is CASSPGGDRGHEQYF.